This T cell receptor (beta chain) was sequenced in a study of OX40 agonist ivuxolimab in advanced cancers. Study summary: As their treatment, patients were administered ivuxolimab, an agonistic anti-OX40 (CD134) antibody. Study findings and constraints: At doses 0.1 to 3.0 mg/kg, CD4+ and CD8+ clones expanded.

Patients were excluded for autoimmune disease history or systemic immunosuppression. For this clone: The antigen remains unidentified.

Produced via immunoSEQ multiplex PCR; TCRdb's table is partial and in-frame only. Of fewer than 60,000 clones listed, approximately 81% were seen once; the top ten hold over 20%. The length of the CDR3 is 17 residues. The V gene lost 2 bases and the J gene lost 5 bases, with 19 bases spanning the gap. CDR1 and CDR2 (germline): SGHAT, FQNNGV. The specimen was CD4+ or CD8+ T cells sorted from blood, collected in a trial of the OX40 agonist ivuxolimab. The sequence derives from an adult with an advanced solid tumor such as melanoma, head and neck, liver or kidney cancer. V usage is TRBV11-2 and J usage is TRBJ2-1, with D possibly matching TRBD2 (6 bases). CDR3 loop: CASSLSVGGNTDNEQFF. CDR3 sequence (DNA): TGTGCCAGCAGCTTATCGGTTGGCGGGAATACCGACAATGAGCAGTTCTTC.